The 5 T cell receptor beta chains given below trace back to one sample, sequenced in a study of cytomegalovirus exposure and HLA in healthy donors. The PCR ran on 60 Vbeta and 13 Jbeta primers. Assay used: immunoSEQ multiplex PCR; TCRdb lists only in-frame clones, some missing. This sample has approximately 170,000 clones, with approximately 80% found just once. Sequenced input: PBMCs. These receptors were obtained from a woman aged 40 to 49 in good health and CMV-seropositive.

This clone was seen just once. This chain uses TRBV28 with TRBJ2-2; D is undetermined. The CDR3 is 15 residues long. Deletions cut 3 bases from V and 6 bases from J, with 14 bases between. Germline V gene sequence: CDR1 MDHEN, CDR2 SYDVKM. CDR3 loop: CASSFGYRVAGELFF. Written as DNA, the CDR3 is TGTGCCAGCAGTTTCGGATATCGGGTAGCCGGGGAGCTGTTTTTT.

V is TRBV27 and J is TRBJ2-7; a possible D gene is TRBD1 (5 bases). Trimming removed 8 bases at V and 2 bases at J, with 19 bases between. Germline V CDR1 and CDR2: MNHEY, SMNVEV (reference sequence). This CDR3 is 15 amino acids long. The CDR3 nucleotides read TGTGCCAGCCGATTAAGAGTTACAGGTACCTACGAGCAGTACTTC. This translates into CASRLRVTGTYEQYF.

The chain links TRBV2 to TRBJ1-4; D is undetermined. Germline V gene sequence: CDR1 SNHLY, CDR2 FYNNEI. The CDR3 consists of 15 residues. The V end was cut by 2 bases, the J end by 4 bases, with 11 bases between. The chain's CDR3 is CASSETQVINEKLFF. In DNA, the CDR3 is TGTGCCAGCAGTGAAACCCAGGTGATTAATGAAAAACTGTTTTTT.

The CDR3 sequence is CASSRDRANTGELFF. For the CDR3, the DNA is TGTGCCAGCAGCAGAGACAGGGCGAACACCGGGGAGCTGTTTTTT. V and J are TRBV7-2 and TRBJ2-2; 7 bases fit TRBD1. V shed 5 bases and J 0 bases; nucleotides not matched to a gene: 3. The CDR3 totals 15 residues. Germline CDR1 SGHTA, CDR2 FQGNSA.

The chain joins TRBV4-1 to TRBJ2-5; weak D call: TRBD2 (7 bases). Trimming shortened V by 0 bases and J by 4 bases, and 18 bases separated the two germline ends. The CDR3 spans 17 residues. CDR1 and CDR2 (germline): MGHRA, YSYEKL. The CDR3 sequence: CASSQDRGGQTAETQYF. In nucleotides, the CDR3 is TGCGCCAGCAGCCAAGATAGGGGGGGACAAACGGCAGAGACCCAGTACTTC.